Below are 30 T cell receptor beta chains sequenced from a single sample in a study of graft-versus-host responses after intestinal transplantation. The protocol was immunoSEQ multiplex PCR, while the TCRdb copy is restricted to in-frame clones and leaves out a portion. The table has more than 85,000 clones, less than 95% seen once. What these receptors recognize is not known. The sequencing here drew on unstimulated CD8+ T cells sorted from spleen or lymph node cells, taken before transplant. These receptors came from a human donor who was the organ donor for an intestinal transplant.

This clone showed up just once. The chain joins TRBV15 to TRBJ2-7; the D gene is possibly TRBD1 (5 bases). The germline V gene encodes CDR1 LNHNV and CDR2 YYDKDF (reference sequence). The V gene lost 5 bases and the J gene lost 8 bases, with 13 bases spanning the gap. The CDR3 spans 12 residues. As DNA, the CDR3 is TGTGCCACCAGCGGAACTGACAGTAAGCAGTACTTC. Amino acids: CATSGTDSKQYF.

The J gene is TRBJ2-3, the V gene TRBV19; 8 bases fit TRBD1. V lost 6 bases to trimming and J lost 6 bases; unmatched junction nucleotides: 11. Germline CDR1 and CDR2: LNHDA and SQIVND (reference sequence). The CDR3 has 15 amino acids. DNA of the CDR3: TGTGCCAGTAGGCCAGGACAGGGTGTTATCGATACGCAGTATTTT. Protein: CASRPGQGVIDTQYF. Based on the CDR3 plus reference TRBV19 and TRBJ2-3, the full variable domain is DGGITQSPKYLFRKEGQNVTLSCEQNLNHDAMYWYRQDPGQGLRLIYYSQIVNDFQKGDIAEGYSVSREKKESFPLTVTSAQKNPTAFYLCASRPGQGVIDTQYFGPGTRLTVL.

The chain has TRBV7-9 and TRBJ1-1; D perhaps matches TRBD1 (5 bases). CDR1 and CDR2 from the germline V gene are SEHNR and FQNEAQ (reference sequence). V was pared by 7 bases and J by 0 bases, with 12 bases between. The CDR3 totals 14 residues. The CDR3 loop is CASTHRGMNTEAFF. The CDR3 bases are TGTGCCAGCACCCACCGGGGGATGAACACTGAAGCTTTCTTT.

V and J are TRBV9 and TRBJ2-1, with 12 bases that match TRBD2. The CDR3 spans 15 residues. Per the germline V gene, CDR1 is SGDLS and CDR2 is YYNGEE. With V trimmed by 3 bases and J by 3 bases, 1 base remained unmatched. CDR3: CASSGTSGDYNEQFF. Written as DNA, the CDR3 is TGTGCCAGCAGCGGGACTAGCGGGGACTACAATGAGCAGTTCTTC.

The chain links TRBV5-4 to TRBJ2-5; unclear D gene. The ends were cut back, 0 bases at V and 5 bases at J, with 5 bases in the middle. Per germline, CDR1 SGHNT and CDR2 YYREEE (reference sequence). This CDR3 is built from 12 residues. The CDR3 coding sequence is TGTGCCAGCAGCTTGGTCGGGGAGACCCAGTACTTC. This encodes CASSLVGETQYF.

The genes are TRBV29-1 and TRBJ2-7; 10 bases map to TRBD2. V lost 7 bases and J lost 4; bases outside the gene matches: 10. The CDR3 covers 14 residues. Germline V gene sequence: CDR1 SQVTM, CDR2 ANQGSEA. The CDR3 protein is CSALSGGAVYEQYF. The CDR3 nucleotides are TGCAGCGCTTTAAGCGGGGGGGCCGTTTACGAGCAGTACTTC.

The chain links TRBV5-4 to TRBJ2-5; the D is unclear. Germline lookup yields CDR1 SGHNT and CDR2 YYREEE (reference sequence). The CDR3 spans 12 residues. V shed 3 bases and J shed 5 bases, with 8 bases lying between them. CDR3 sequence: CASSSELETQYF. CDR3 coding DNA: TGTGCCAGCAGCTCCGAGCTGGAGACCCAGTACTTC. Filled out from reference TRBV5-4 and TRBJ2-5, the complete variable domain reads ETGVTQSPTHLIKTRGQQVTLRCSSQSGHNTVSWYQQALGQGPQFIFQYYREEENGRGNFPPRFSGLQFPNYSSELNVNALELDDSALYLCASSSELETQYFGPGTRLLVL.

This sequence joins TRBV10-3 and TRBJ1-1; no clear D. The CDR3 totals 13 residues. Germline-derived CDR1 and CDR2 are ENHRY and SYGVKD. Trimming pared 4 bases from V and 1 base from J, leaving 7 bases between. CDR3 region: CAISVDKNTEAFF. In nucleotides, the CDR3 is TGTGCCATCAGTGTTGACAAGAACACTGAAGCTTTCTTT.

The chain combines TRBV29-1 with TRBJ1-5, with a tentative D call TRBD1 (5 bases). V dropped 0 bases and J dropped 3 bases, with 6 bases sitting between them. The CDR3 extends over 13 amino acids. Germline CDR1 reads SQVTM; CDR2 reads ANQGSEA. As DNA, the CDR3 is TGCAGCGTTGAAGAAGGGGTCAATCAGCCCCAGCATTTT. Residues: CSVEEGVNQPQHF.

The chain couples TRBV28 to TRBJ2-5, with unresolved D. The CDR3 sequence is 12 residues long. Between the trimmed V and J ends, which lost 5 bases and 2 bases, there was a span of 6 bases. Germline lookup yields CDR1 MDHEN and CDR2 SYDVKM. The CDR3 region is CASSRGQETQYF. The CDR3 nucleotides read TGTGCCAGCAGTCGCGGACAAGAGACCCAGTACTTC.

The CDR3 protein is CASSQSDWAGTIYEQYF. The DNA for the CDR3 is TGCGCCAGCAGCCAGTCGGATTGGGCGGGGACCATCTACGAGCAGTACTTC. V gene TRBV4-1 combines with J gene TRBJ2-7, with D possibly TRBD2 on 6 matching bases. Germline V gives CDR1 MGHRA, CDR2 YSYEKL. Between the trimmed V and J ends, which lost 3 bases and 3 bases, there was a span of 21 bases. CDR3 length: 17 residues.

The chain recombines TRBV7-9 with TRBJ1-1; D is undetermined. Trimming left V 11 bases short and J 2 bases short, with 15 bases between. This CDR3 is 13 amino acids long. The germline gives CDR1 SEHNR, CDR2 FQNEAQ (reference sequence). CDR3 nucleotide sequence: TGTGCCGGGAACGGACGGGGAAACACTGAAGCTTTCTTT. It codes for CAGNGRGNTEAFF. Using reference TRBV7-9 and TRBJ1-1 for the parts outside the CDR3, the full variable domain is DTGVSQNPRHKITKRGQNVTFRCDPISEHNRLYWYRQTLGQGPEFLTYFQNEAQLEKSRLLSDRFSAERPKGSFSTLEIQRTEQGDSAMYLCAGNGRGNTEAFFGQGTRLTVV.

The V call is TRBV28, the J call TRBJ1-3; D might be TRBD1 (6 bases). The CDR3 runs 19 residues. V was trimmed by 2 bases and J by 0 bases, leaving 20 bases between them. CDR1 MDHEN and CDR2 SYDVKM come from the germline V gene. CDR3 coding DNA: TGTGCCAGCAGTTTAATACAGGGTGATGGGGGATACTCTGGAAACACCATATATTTT. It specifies CASSLIQGDGGYSGNTIYF.

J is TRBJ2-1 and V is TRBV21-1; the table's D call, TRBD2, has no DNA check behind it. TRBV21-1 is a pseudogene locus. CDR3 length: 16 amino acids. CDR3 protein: CASSKVYGTLHNEQFF. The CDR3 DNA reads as TGTGCCAGCAGCAAAGTCTACGGGACTCTTCACAATGAGCAGTTCTTC.

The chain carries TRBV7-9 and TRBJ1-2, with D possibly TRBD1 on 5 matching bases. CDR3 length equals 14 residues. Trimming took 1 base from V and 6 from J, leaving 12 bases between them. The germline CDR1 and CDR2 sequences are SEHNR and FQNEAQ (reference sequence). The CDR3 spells CASSLDGAGNGYTF. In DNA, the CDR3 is TGTGCCAGCAGCTTAGATGGGGCAGGCAATGGCTACACCTTC.

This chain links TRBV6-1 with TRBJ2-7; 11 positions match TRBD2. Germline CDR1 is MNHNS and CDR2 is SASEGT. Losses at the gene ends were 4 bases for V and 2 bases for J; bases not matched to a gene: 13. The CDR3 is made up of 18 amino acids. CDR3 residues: CASSVPPIAGGPPYEQYF. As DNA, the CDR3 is TGTGCCAGCAGTGTCCCCCCGATAGCGGGAGGGCCCCCCTACGAGCAGTACTTC.

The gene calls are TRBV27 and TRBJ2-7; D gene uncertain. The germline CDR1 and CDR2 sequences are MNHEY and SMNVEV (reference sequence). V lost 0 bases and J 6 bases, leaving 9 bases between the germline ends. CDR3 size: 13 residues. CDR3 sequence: CASSLSSGTEQYF. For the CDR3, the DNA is TGTGCCAGCAGTTTATCATCGGGTACCGAGCAGTACTTC.

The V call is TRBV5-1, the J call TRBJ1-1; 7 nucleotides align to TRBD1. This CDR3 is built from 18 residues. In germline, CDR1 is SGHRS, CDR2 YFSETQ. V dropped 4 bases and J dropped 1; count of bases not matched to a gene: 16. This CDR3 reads CASSKITGALMWNTEAFF. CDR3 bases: TGCGCCAGCAGCAAAATCACAGGGGCCCTCATGTGGAACACTGAAGCTTTCTTT. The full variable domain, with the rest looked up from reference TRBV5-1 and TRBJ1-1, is KAGVTQTPRYLIKTRGQQVTLSCSPISGHRSVSWYQQTPGQGLQFLFEYFSETQRNKGNFPGRFSGRQFSNSRSEMNVSTLELGDSALYLCASSKITGALMWNTEAFFGQGTRLTVV.

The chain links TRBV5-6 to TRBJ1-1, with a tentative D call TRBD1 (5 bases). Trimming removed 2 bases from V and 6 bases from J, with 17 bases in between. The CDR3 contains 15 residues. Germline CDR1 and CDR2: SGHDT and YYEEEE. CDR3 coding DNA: TGTGCCAGCAGCTTTTCTCCGGGGGTACTGGCTGAAGCTTTCTTT. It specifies CASSFSPGVLAEAFF.

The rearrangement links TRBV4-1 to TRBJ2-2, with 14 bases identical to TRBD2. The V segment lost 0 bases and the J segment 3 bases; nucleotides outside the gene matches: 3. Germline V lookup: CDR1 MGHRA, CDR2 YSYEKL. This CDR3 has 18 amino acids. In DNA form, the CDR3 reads TGCGCCAGCAGCCAAGAGGGACTAGCGGGAGCATACACCGGGGAGCTGTTTTTT. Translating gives CASSQEGLAGAYTGELFF.

The CDR3, as DNA: TGTGCCAGCAGTCTAACGGGACAGGGTAGTCGGAACACCATATATTTT. Amino acids: CASSLTGQGSRNTIYF. This chain links TRBV28 with TRBJ1-3; 9 nucleotides match TRBD1. This CDR3 has 16 residues. J was trimmed by 7 bases and V by 5 bases; bases with no gene match: 12. Per the germline V gene, CDR1 is MDHEN and CDR2 is SYDVKM.

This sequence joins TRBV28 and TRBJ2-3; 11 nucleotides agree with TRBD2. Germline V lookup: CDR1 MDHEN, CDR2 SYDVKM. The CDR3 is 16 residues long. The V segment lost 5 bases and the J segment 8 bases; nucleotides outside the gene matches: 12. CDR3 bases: TGTGCCAGCAGTCCCCCCTTCCTAGCGGGGGGTGGTACGCAGTATTTT. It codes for CASSPPFLAGGGTQYF.

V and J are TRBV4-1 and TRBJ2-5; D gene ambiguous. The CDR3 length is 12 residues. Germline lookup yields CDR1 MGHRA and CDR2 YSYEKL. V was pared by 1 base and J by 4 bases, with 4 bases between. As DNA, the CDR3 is TGCGCCAGCAGCCAAGGCGGAGAGACCCAGTACTTC. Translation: CASSQGGETQYF.

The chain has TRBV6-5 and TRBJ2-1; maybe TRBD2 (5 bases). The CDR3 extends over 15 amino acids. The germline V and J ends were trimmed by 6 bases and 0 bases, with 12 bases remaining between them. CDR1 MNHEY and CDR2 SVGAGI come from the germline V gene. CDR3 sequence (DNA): TGTGCCAGCAGCCAGAAGCGGAGCTCCTACAATGAGCAGTTCTTC. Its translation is CASSQKRSSYNEQFF.

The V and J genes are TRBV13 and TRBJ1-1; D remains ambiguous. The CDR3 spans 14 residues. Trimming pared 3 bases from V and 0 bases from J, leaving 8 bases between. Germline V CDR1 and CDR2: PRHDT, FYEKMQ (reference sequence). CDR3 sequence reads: CASSFPSMNTEAFF. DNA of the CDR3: TGTGCCAGCAGCTTCCCCAGTATGAACACTGAAGCTTTCTTT. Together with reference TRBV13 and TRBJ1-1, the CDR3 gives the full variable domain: AAGVIQSPRHLIKEKRETATLKCYPIPRHDTVYWYQQGPGQDPQFLISFYEKMQSDKGSIPDRFSAQQFSDYHSELNMSSLELGDSALYFCASSFPSMNTEAFFGQGTRLTVV.

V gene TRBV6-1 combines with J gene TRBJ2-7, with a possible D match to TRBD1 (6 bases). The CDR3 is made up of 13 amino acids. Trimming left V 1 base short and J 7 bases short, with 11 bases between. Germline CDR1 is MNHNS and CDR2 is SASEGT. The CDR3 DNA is TGTGCCAGCAGTGAAGTACAGGGTGGGGAGCAGTACTTC. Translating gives CASSEVQGGEQYF.

The CDR3 is CASSLGRGGSQRDTQYF. CDR3 coding DNA: TGTGCCAGCAGCTTAGGACGGGGTGGATCCCAGCGGGATACGCAGTATTTT. The V and J genes are TRBV7-8 and TRBJ2-3, with a possible D match to TRBD2 (5 bases). This CDR3 has 17 residues. With 1 base removed from V and 6 bases from J, the gap between germline ends came to 20 bases. In germline, CDR1 is SGHVS, CDR2 FQNEAQ.

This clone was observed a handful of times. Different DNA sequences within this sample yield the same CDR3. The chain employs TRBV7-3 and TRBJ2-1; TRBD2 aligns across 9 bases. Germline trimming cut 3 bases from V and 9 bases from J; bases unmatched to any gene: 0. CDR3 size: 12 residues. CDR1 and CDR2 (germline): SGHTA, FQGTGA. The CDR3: CASSLTSGEQFF. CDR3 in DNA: TGTGCCAGCAGCTTGACTAGCGGTGAGCAGTTCTTC. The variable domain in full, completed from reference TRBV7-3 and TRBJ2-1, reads GAGVSQTPSNKVTEKGKYVELRCDPISGHTALYWYRQSLGQGPEFLIYFQGTGAADDSGLPNDRFFAVRPEGSVSTLKIQRTERGDSAVYLCASSLTSGEQFFGPGTRLTVL.

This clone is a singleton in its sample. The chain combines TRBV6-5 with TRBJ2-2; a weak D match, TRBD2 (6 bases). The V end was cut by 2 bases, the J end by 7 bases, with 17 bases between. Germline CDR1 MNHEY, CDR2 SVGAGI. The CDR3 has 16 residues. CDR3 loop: CASSYGAGPSGGELFF. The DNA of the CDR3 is TGTGCCAGCAGTTACGGGGCGGGGCCCTCCGGCGGGGAGCTGTTTTTT.

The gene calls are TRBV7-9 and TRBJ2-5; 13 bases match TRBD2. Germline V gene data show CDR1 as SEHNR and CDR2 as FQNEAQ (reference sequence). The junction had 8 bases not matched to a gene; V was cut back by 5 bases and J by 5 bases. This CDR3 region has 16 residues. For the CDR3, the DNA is TGTGCCAGCAGCCTGACTAGCGGGGGGAATGGGGAGACCCAGTACTTC. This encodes CASSLTSGGNGETQYF. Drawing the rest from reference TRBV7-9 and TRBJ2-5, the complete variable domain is DTGVSQNPRHKITKRGQNVTFRCDPISEHNRLYWYRQTLGQGPEFLTYFQNEAQLEKSRLLSDRFSAERPKGSFSTLEIQRTEQGDSAMYLCASSLTSGGNGETQYFGPGTRLLVL.